The rows below give T cell receptor beta chains drawn from one sample of a study of blood T cell dynamics during melanoma immunotherapy. Here immunoSEQ multiplex PCR was the method, and the copy in TCRdb shows in-frame clones only, minus some. Among approximately 15,000 clones listed, over 75% were seen once. The sequencing here drew on blood, taken from a patient treated with checkpoint blockade. The receptors were gathered from a human donor with melanoma. CDR3s include the opening cysteine and the closing phenylalanine or tryptophan. D genes are given only for firm matches. Size is stated for part of the rows, as once, few or many counts, or as a class when the clone is expanded.

v_call	d_call	clone_size	cdr3_length	cdr3_aa
TRBV6-5	-	-	15	CASSYSGSVYEKLFF
TRBV7-8	TRBD1	-	12	CASSQTGGKQFF
TRBV6-5	TRBD1	-	14	CASSPRQGATEAFF
TRBV12-2	-	-	15	CASRQGTAGANVLTF
TRBV5-1	-	-	18	CASSLERSNSSYNSPLHF
TRBV7-2	-	-	15	CASSQPTRTNYGYTF
TRBV7-8	-	-	17	CASSLESRAGSQETQYF
TRBV27	TRBD2	-	17	CASSPTGGGTSTDTQYF
TRBV19	-	-	17	CASSTPQGAANTGELFF
TRBV12-5	-	medium-sized	15	CASGAQTGPQETQYF
TRBV5-1	TRBD1	-	15	CASSLSGQGGYGYTF
TRBV7-2	-	-	13	CASSLEGGQPQHF
TRBV28	-	-	11	CATKTGGGYTF
TRBV11-3	-	few	13	CASSLGGSAEAFF
TRBV19	-	few	15	CASRQDASTNEKLFF
TRBV7-2	-	-	13	CASSLQHSDEQYF
TRBV7-7	-	once	15	CASSLVPRAEETQYF
TRBV11-2	TRBD1	-	16	CASSWGQGGSNQPQHF
TRBV7-2	-	-	15	CASSLGAGSGNTIYF
TRBV5-1	-	-	14	CASSWDGTPGELFF
TRBV6-5	TRBD1	-	15	CASTPPRGLGTEAFF
TRBV7-9	-	few	14	CASSLQGRNTEAFF
TRBV5-8	-	-	13	CASSLVGLYGYTF
TRBV7-2	-	-	17	CASSLRQGGTGANVLTF
TRBV7-8	TRBD1	-	13	CASSFGQGYEQYF
TRBV7-8	-	-	16	CASSLARGQGSYEQYF